These 22 T cell receptor beta chains came from one sample sequenced in a study of blood T cell repertoires in COVID-19. This table comes from immunoSEQ multiplex PCR, and its TCRdb copy is limited to in-frame clones, with some not included. The sample holds over 100,000 clones; around 86% are singletons and the top ten take under 13%. What was sequenced was peripheral blood. Receptor source: an elderly man with acute or convalescent COVID-19.

This chain links TRBV5-1 with TRBJ1-1; D perhaps matches TRBD1 (6 bases). V was clipped by 2 bases and J by 1 base, with 12 bases between them. The CDR3 is made up of 15 amino acids. Germline CDR1 SGHRS, CDR2 YFSETQ. The CDR3 is CASSLQGLPNTEAFF. CDR3 in DNA: TGCGCCAGCAGCTTACAGGGTTTACCGAACACTGAAGCTTTCTTT.

The chain recombines TRBV18 with TRBJ1-1; TRBD1 might be the D (5 bases). This CDR3 is 15 amino acids long. V lost 5 bases and J lost 1, with 14 bases in between. The germline gives CDR1 KGHSH, CDR2 LQKENI. The CDR3 nucleotides read TGTGCCAGCTCATCCTCCGGGAGGGGGAACACTGAAGCTTTCTTT. Translated, it gives CASSSSGRGNTEAFF.

The gene calls are TRBV19 and TRBJ1-5, with a weak D call TRBD1 (6 bases). Trimming stripped 10 bases from V and 6 bases from J, with 13 bases between. This CDR3 has 12 residues. CDR1 is LNHDA and CDR2 is SQIVND in the germline V gene (reference sequence). The chain's CDR3 is CATAGARQPQHF. In nucleotides, the CDR3 is TGTGCCACTGCAGGGGCCCGTCAGCCCCAGCATTTT.

Only a few counts were recorded for this clone. The chain carries TRBV7-3 and TRBJ2-2; D remains ambiguous. Trimming stripped 5 bases from V and 1 base from J, with 8 bases between. CDR1 and CDR2 (germline): SGHTA, FQGTGA. The CDR3 has 14 residues. The CDR3 protein is CASSPYLNTGELFF. In nucleotides, the CDR3 is TGTGCCAGCAGCCCCTACCTGAACACCGGGGAGCTGTTTTTT.

This clone has only one observation. The chain uses TRBV13 and TRBJ2-2; 7 nucleotides align to TRBD1. This CDR3 comprises 15 residues. After removal of 7 bases from V and 2 bases from J, the junction contained 7 bases not matched to a gene. CDR1 is PRHDT, CDR2 FYEKMQ, per germline (reference sequence). The chain's CDR3 is CASKRQGFNTGELFF. The CDR3 nucleotides read TGTGCCAGCAAGCGACAGGGTTTCAACACCGGGGAGCTGTTTTTT.

V usage is TRBV2 and J usage is TRBJ1-2; D might be TRBD1 (5 bases). The CDR3 loop spans 16 amino acids. Germline CDR1 and CDR2: SNHLY and FYNNEI. Trimming shortened V by 6 bases and J by 8 bases, and 25 bases separated the two germline ends. The CDR3 loop is CASSPRQIKLGRGYTF. The CDR3 nucleotides read TGTGCCAGCAGCCCCCGACAGATTAAGCTCGGAAGAGGCTACACCTTC.

This chain joins TRBV6-1 and TRBJ1-1, with 8 bases that match TRBD1. The germline V gene encodes CDR1 MNHNS and CDR2 SASEGT. V dropped 2 bases and J dropped 6; count of bases not matched to a gene: 2. This CDR3 is built from 13 residues. The CDR3 DNA sequence: TGTGCCAGCAGTGAACCAGGGGGCCCTGAAGCTTTCTTT. This encodes CASSEPGGPEAFF.

The gene calls are TRBV3-1 (or the pseudogene TRBV3-2) and TRBJ1-2; 9 positions agree with TRBD1. Germline CDR1 and CDR2: LGHDT and YNNKEL (reference sequence). With V trimmed by 5 bases and J by 8 bases, 6 bases remained unmatched. The CDR3 spans 13 residues. The chain's CDR3 is CASSLGQGRGYTF. The DNA for the CDR3 is TGTGCCAGCAGCTTGGGACAGGGAAGGGGCTACACCTTC.

The chain employs TRBV6-2 or TRBV6-3 and TRBJ1-2; D is undetermined. CDR3 length: 16 amino acids. Looked up from germline, CDR1 is MNHEY and CDR2 is SVGEGT. Trimming removed 0 bases from V and 8 bases from J, with 19 bases in between. This CDR3 is CASSYSPPSSPGGYTF. CDR3 DNA: TGTGCCAGCAGTTACTCCCCCCCGAGTAGCCCTGGGGGCTACACCTTC.

The V and J genes are TRBV2 and TRBJ2-3, with 11 bases fitting TRBD2. CDR3 size: 16 residues. Germline values: CDR1 SNHLY, CDR2 FYNNEI. The J segment lost 1 base and the V segment lost 4 bases, leaving 4 bases of the junction unmatched. As DNA, the CDR3 is TGTGCCAGCAGTGCCCGGACTAGCGGGCGCACAGATACGCAGTATTTT. Its protein is CASSARTSGRTDTQYF.

The chain uses TRBV4-1 and TRBJ2-1; no reliable D call. The V gene's germline CDR1 is MGHRA and CDR2 YSYEKL. The V gene lost 1 base and the J gene lost 3 bases, with 7 bases spanning the gap. This CDR3 is 14 amino acids long. CDR3 amino acids: CASSQVADYNEQFF. CDR3 DNA sequence: TGCGCCAGCAGCCAAGTTGCGGACTACAATGAGCAGTTCTTC.

V usage is TRBV25-1 and J usage is TRBJ1-4; 7 bases are shared with TRBD1. CDR1 is MGHDK, CDR2 SYGVNS, per germline. V lost 6 bases and J lost 0; bases outside the gene matches: 1. This CDR3 is 14 amino acids long. CDR3 loop: CASSGTATNEKLFF. In nucleotides, the CDR3 is TGTGCCAGCAGCGGGACAGCAACTAATGAAAAACTGTTTTTT.

V usage is TRBV24-1 and J usage is TRBJ2-7; D perhaps matches TRBD2 (5 bases). The germline CDR1 and CDR2 sequences are KGHDR and SFDVKD. The CDR3 has 12 residues. Trimming stripped 12 bases from V and 4 bases from J, with 15 bases between. The CDR3 DNA reads TGTGCCTTTCCTAGAGGGTTTTACGAGCAGTACTTC. Its translation is CAFPRGFYEQYF.

The CDR3 region is CASSPQGRNQPQHF. DNA for the CDR3: TGTGCCAGCTCACCCCAGGGGCGCAATCAGCCCCAGCATTTT. V and J are TRBV18 and TRBJ1-5; a possible D gene is TRBD1 (6 bases). This CDR3 has 14 residues. The germline V and J ends were trimmed by 3 bases and 2 bases, with 8 bases remaining between them. Germline CDR1 KGHSH, CDR2 LQKENI.

CDR3 DNA sequence: TGTGCCAGCAGAGTGAGCTACACTGAAGCTTTCTTT. The encoded protein is CASRVSYTEAFF. The chain carries TRBV11-2 and TRBJ1-1; the D is unclear. Germline V gene data show CDR1 as SGHAT and CDR2 as FQNNGV. This CDR3 region has 12 residues. V lost 6 bases and J lost 3, with 8 bases in between.

The CDR3, as DNA: TGTGCCAGTAGTATGTATGTCCTCGGGACCCAGTACTTC. This sequence encodes CASSMYVLGTQYF. The chain carries TRBV19 and TRBJ2-5, with D uncertain. V was cut by 3 bases and J by 7 bases, with 12 bases left in between. The CDR3 length is 13 residues. The germline gives CDR1 LNHDA, CDR2 SQIVND (reference sequence).

This sequence joins TRBV6-2 or TRBV6-3 and TRBJ1-4, with 7 bases matching TRBD1. Germline assignment: CDR1 MNHEY and CDR2 SVGEGT. V lost 6 bases, J lost 7 bases, and 8 bases stayed unmatched. This CDR3 region has 14 residues. CDR3 region: CASSNRQGGEKLFF. In DNA, the CDR3 is TGTGCCAGCAGCAACCGACAGGGAGGTGAAAAACTGTTTTTT.

The chain is built from TRBV10-3 and TRBJ2-7; TRBD2 matches 12 bases. V gave up 6 bases and J gave up 2 bases; unmatched junction bases: 2. The CDR3 contains 14 residues. Per germline, CDR1 ENHRY and CDR2 SYGVKD. DNA of the CDR3: TGTGCCATCAGGGGGACTAGCGGGCCCTACGAGCAGTACTTC. Translated: CAIRGTSGPYEQYF.

This clone was observed a few times. The gene calls are TRBV25-1 and TRBJ2-2; TRBD2 aligns across 10 bases. This CDR3 is 17 amino acids long. Germline-derived CDR1 and CDR2 are MGHDK and SYGVNS. The V segment lost 6 bases and the J segment 2 bases; nucleotides outside the gene matches: 9. CDR3 protein: CASSFSGGSLNTGELFF. In DNA form, the CDR3 reads TGTGCCAGCAGCTTTAGCGGGGGGAGTCTTAACACCGGGGAGCTGTTTTTT.

The sample holds one count of this clone. The chain joins TRBV10-3 to TRBJ2-3, with D uncertain. Trimming cost V 0 bases and J 0 bases, with 7 bases left between them. The germline V gene encodes CDR1 ENHRY and CDR2 SYGVKD. The CDR3 has 15 amino acids. The CDR3 region has the DNA TGTGCCATCAGTGAGTCCACGGTGAGCACAGATACGCAGTATTTT. Translation: CAISESTVSTDTQYF.

This clone was seen more than once but under ten times. The chain joins TRBV12-3 or TRBV12-4 to TRBJ2-1; D unclear. This CDR3 contains 13 residues. The germline V and J ends were trimmed by 7 bases and 2 bases, with 9 bases remaining between them. The CDR3 sequence: CASTKQTYNEQFF. In nucleotides, the CDR3 is TGTGCCAGCACGAAACAGACCTACAATGAGCAGTTCTTC.

In DNA form, the CDR3 reads TGTGCCAGCTCACCCTCCGGCGGACAGGGAGTCTACGAGCAGTACTTC. Translation gives CASSPSGGQGVYEQYF. The chain uses TRBV18 and TRBJ2-7, with 8 bases fitting TRBD1. The germline gives CDR1 KGHSH, CDR2 LQKENI. The CDR3 runs to 16 residues. V dropped 3 bases and J dropped 3; count of bases not matched to a gene: 10.